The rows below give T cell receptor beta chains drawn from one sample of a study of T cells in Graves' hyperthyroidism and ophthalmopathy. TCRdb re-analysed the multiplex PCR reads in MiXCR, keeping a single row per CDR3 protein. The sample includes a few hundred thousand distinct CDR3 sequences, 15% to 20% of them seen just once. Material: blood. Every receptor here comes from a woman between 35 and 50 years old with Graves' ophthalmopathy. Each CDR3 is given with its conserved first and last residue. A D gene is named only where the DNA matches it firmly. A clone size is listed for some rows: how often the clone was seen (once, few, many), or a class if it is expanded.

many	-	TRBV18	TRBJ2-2	CASSPRAGLNTGELFF	TGTGCCAGCTCACCACGAGCAGGGCTTAACACCGGGGAGCTGTTTTTT
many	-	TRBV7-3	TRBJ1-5	CATQGGQGNQPQHF	TGTGCCACCCAGGGAGGGCAAGGCAATCAGCCCCAGCATTTT
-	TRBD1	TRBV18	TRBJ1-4	CASSPGPITQGVGEKLFF	TGTGCCAGCTCACCAGGCCCAATAACACAGGGGGTTGGTGAAAAACTGTTTTTT
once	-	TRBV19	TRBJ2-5	CASSMAGAGETQYF	TGTGCCAGTAGTATGGCTGGTGCGGGTGAGACCCAGTACTTC
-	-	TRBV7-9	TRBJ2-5	CASSTIGGGQETQYF	TGTGCCAGCAGCACCATAGGGGGGGGCCAAGAGACCCAGTACTTC
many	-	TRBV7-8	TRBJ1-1	CASSLAESYEAFF	TGTGCCAGCAGCTTAGCGGAATCCTATGAAGCTTTCTTT
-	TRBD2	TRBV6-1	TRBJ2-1	CASSPLGGGSSGGRNEQFF	TGTGCCAGCAGTCCACTGGGGGGGGGTTCTAGCGGGGGGCGGAATGAGCAGTTCTTC
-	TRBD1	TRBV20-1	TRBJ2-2	CSARSGTGKNTGELFF	TGCAGTGCTAGATCCGGGACAGGGAAGAACACCGGGGAGCTGTTTTTT
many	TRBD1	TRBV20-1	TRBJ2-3	CSASDQGASTDTQYF	TGCAGTGCTAGCGATCAGGGGGCCTCAACAGATACGCAGTATTTT
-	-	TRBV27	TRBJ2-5	CASSSQGAETQYF	TGTGCCAGCAGTTCTCAGGGAGCAGAGACCCAGTACTTC
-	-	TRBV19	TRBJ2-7	CASSEQRYSYEQYF	TGTGCCAGTAGCGAACAGCGGTACTCCTACGAGCAGTACTTC
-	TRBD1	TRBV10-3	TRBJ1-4	CAIRGAGGTNEKLFF	TGTGCCATCAGGGGGGCAGGGGGCACTAATGAAAAACTGTTTTTT
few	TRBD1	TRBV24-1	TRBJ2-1	CATSDRGIHNEQFF	TGTGCCACCAGTGACAGGGGGATACACAATGAGCAGTTCTTC
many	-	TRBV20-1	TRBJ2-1	CSARGGVHEQFF	TGCAGTGCTAGAGGTGGGGTGCATGAGCAGTTCTTC
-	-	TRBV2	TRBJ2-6	CASTSQRGAGANVLTF	TGTGCCAGCACCTCCCAGAGGGGGGCTGGGGCCAACGTCCTGACTTTC
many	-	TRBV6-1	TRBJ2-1	CASRTGHSYNEQFF	TGTGCCAGCCGAACAGGGCACTCCTACAATGAGCAGTTCTTC
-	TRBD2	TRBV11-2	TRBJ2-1	CASSLDGLAGAPTYNEQFF	TGTGCCAGCAGCTTAGACGGACTAGCGGGGGCCCCTACCTACAATGAGCAGTTCTTC